This is a list of T cell receptor beta chains from one sample in a study of T cell responses to AZD1222 COVID-19 vaccine. The repertoire was sequenced with immunoSEQ multiplex PCR; TCRdb's copy has only in-frame clones and lacks some. This repertoire shows 100,000 or so clones, 82% found once; its top ten account for approximately 5%. This material consisted of peripheral blood, taken on day 0 of AZD1222 vaccination. These receptors came from an adult in good health. Each CDR3 is given with its conserved first and last residue. D genes are given only for firm matches. Expanded clones get a size class; other rows say once, few or many, or leave the size out.

clone_size	j_call	v_call	d_call	cdr3_nt	cdr3_aa
.	TRBJ1-2	TRBV7-8	.	TGTGCCAGCAGCTCTAATACAGATAACTATGGCTACACCTTC	CASSSNTDNYGYTF
.	TRBJ2-1	TRBV6-5	.	TGTGCCAGCAGTTACCGAACAGTGAGCTCCTACAATGAGCAGTTCTTC	CASSYRTVSSYNEQFF
.	TRBJ1-5	TRBV3-1/TRBV3-2	.	TGTGCCAGCAGCCGCAGGGGAGGCAATCAGCCCCAGCATTTT	CASSRRGGNQPQHF
.	TRBJ2-7	TRBV18	.	TGTGCCAGCTCACAGGGGATTGAATACGAGCAGTACTTC	CASSQGIEYEQYF
.	TRBJ1-2	TRBV2	.	TGTGCCAGCAGTGAGGGGGGCTATGGCTACACCTTC	CASSEGGYGYTF
.	TRBJ2-5	TRBV7-2	TRBD2	TGTGCCAGCAGCCCGACTAGCGCAGAGACCCAGTACTTC	CASSPTSAETQYF
.	TRBJ1-5	TRBV2	TRBD1	TGTGCCAGCAGTATGGGACAGGGGAGTCAGCCCCAGCATTTT	CASSMGQGSQPQHF
.	TRBJ1-1	TRBV7-6	TRBD1	TGTGCCAGCAGCCAAACGGTAGGGTTGGTAGGACAGGGAACTGAAGCTTTCTTT	CASSQTVGLVGQGTEAFF
.	TRBJ2-5	TRBV30	.	TGTGCCTGGAGTGTTGTCAGGGCGCAGACCCAGTACTTC	CAWSVVRAQTQYF
.	TRBJ1-6	TRBV2	TRBD1	TGTGCCAGCACCCTTCTCCCAACGACAGGGAGCTCCTATAATTCACCCCTCCACTTT	CASTLLPTTGSSYNSPLHF
.	TRBJ1-5	TRBV7-6	.	TGTGCCAGCAGCCTCCTAAGGGGGGAAGAAAGCAATCAGCCCCAGCATTTT	CASSLLRGEESNQPQHF
.	TRBJ1-2	TRBV4-1	TRBD1	TGCGCCAGCAGCCAAGACCGGGACAGGCGGTACTATGGCTACACCTTC	CASSQDRDRRYYGYTF
.	TRBJ1-2	TRBV5-6	TRBD1	TGTGCCAGCAGCCATTTAACAGGGGGCCACTATGGCTACACCTTC	CASSHLTGGHYGYTF
.	TRBJ2-7	TRBV7-9	.	TGTGCCAGCACCCAAACAGGGTCCTACGAGCAGTACTTC	CASTQTGSYEQYF
.	TRBJ1-2	TRBV25-1	.	TGTGCCAGCAGTGATTTAGACAGGCAAGGCTACACCTTC	CASSDLDRQGYTF
.	TRBJ1-6	TRBV5-1	.	TGCGCCAGCAGCCCACGGGAGGTCCAACTAAGTTCACCCCTCCACTTT	CASSPREVQLSSPLHF
.	TRBJ2-1	TRBV6-5	TRBD1	TGTGCCAGCGGGGGGACAGGTCAGTCCCCACATGAGCAGTTCTTC	CASGGTGQSPHEQFF
once	TRBJ1-1	TRBV5-1	.	TGCGCCAGCAGCCCCGACGGGGGTCCCACTGAAGCTTTCTTT	CASSPDGGPTEAFF
.	TRBJ2-7	TRBV5-1	TRBD1	TGCGCCAGCAGTTTCAACAGGGGTCCCTACGAGCAGTACTTC	CASSFNRGPYEQYF
few	TRBJ2-1	TRBV19	TRBD2	TGTGCCAGTAGTATGGCACTAGCGGGGGGATCCTACAATGAGCAGTTCTTC	CASSMALAGGSYNEQFF
.	TRBJ1-4	TRBV7-2	.	TGTGCCAGCAGCTTACAGGACAGCCGAGAAAAACTGTTTTTT	CASSLQDSREKLFF
.	TRBJ2-7	TRBV7-9	.	TGTGCCAGCAGCGCCGCAGCGAGGGGACCCCTAGGAGAGCAGTACTTC	CASSAAARGPLGEQYF
.	TRBJ2-7	TRBV2	.	TGTGCCAGCAGTGGGGACGCCAACGAGCAGTACTTC	CASSGDANEQYF
.	TRBJ1-3	TRBV18	.	TGTGCCAGCTCACCCCCGGTTAAGGTGGGGAACACCATATATTTT	CASSPPVKVGNTIYF
.	TRBJ2-2	TRBV4-2	.	TGTGCCAGCAGCCAGGGTCCAGGGTCGAACACCGGGGAGCTGTTTTTT	CASSQGPGSNTGELFF
.	TRBJ2-3	TRBV19	.	TGTGCCAGTAGATCCGCGGGGGCCGCCACAGATACGCAGTATTTT	CASRSAGAATDTQYF
.	TRBJ2-3	TRBV5-1	.	TGCGCCAGCAGCTTTGACAGAACACTCACAGATACGCAGTATTTT	CASSFDRTLTDTQYF